This T cell receptor beta chain was sequenced for a study of shared clonotypes between healthy human individuals. Study summary: Each donor contributed plates that comprised three CD4 naive, three CD4 memory, two CD8 naive and one CD8 memory.

Notes on the study in general: It was the non-shared clonotypes that had lower generation probabilities than clonotypes shared by all four donors.

The genomic DNA of each subset was split evenly across several immunoSEQ plates. Sequenced by immunoSEQ multiplex PCR; TCRdb stores in-frame clones only, minus some. The sample yields roughly 2.2 million clones, roughly 90% seen once. To note about this clone: Antigen: not known. Other nucleotide sequences in the sample specify the same CDR3.

The length of the CDR3 is 15 residues. The germline gives CDR1 MDHEN, CDR2 SYDVKM. V shed 6 bases, J shed 8 bases, and the junction held 10 bases outside the gene matches. Sequencing was carried out using naive CD4+ T cells from PBMCs. Described subset: CD45RA+ positively selected. The source is a man aged 18 to 29 in good health. Some clones in this sample may be carry-over from other donors' samples. The chain has TRBV28 and TRBJ1-2; the match to TRBD1 covers 12 bases. CDR3 in amino acids: CASSLPGQGARGYTF. CDR3 nucleotides: TGTGCCAGCAGCTTGCCGGGACAGGGGGCGCGAGGCTACACCTTC.